The clone carrying this TCR beta chain was seen many times. The antigen is undetermined. The data are from a study of response to subunit inactivated influenza vaccine. Study-level results: T cells newly recruited by each seasonal influenza vaccination are few, the authors suggested.

The germline V gene encodes CDR1 SEHNR and CDR2 FQNEAQ (reference sequence). There are 13 residues in the CDR3. V was cut by 0 bases and J by 5 bases, with 5 bases left in between. TCRdb redid the calling of the RT-PCR reads with MiXCR, one entry per CDR3 protein. The sample carries around 480,000 distinct CDR3 sequences, approximately 9.9% recorded once. The sequence was obtained from a man between 50 and 59 years old who received an inactivated influenza vaccine. The V and J genes are TRBV7-9 and TRBJ2-1; no clear D gene. The specimen comprised PBMCs from blood, sampled roughly 6 weeks after vaccination. As DNA, the CDR3 is TGTGCCAGCAGCTTAGCCCGAGACAATGAGCAGTTCTTC. It specifies CASSLARDNEQFF.